Each of the 30 T cell receptor beta chains below was sequenced from the same sample in a study of blood T cell repertoires in COVID-19. Generated by immunoSEQ multiplex PCR, the TCRdb table keeps only in-frame clones and is missing some. The table has hundreds of thousands of clones, roughly 86% seen once. Sequencing was done on a sample of peripheral blood. The receptors derive from a human donor in a cohort sampled during active COVID-19.

The V call is TRBV6-5, the J call TRBJ2-1, with D maybe TRBD1 (5 bases). V lost 5 bases and J lost 0, with 11 bases in between. Germline-derived CDR1 and CDR2 are MNHEY and SVGAGI. This CDR3 region has 15 residues. This CDR3 reads CASSLGASSYNEQFF. In DNA, the CDR3 is TGTGCCAGCAGTCTAGGGGCGAGCTCCTACAATGAGCAGTTCTTC.

The J gene is TRBJ2-1, the V gene TRBV5-8; 7 bases align to TRBD1. CDR1 is SGHTS and CDR2 is YDEGEE in the germline V gene. V trimming: 1 base; J trimming: 7 bases; junction bases outside the gene matches: 8. CDR3 length equals 15 residues. Here the CDR3 reads CASSLRPGGRNEQFF. Here the CDR3 DNA reads TGTGCCAGCAGCTTGAGGCCAGGGGGTCGGAATGAGCAGTTCTTC.

The chain couples TRBV11-2 to TRBJ2-7; TRBD2 aligns across 10 bases. Germline assignment: CDR1 SGHAT and CDR2 FQNNGV. The CDR3 consists of 15 residues. J was trimmed by 3 bases and V by 1 base; bases with no gene match: 3. In DNA form, the CDR3 reads TGTGCCAGCAGCTTAGTGTCTAGCGGGAGCTACGAGCAGTACTTC. Translated, it gives CASSLVSSGSYEQYF.

V is TRBV5-6 and J is TRBJ1-1, with no clear D. Trimming removed 2 bases at V and 4 bases at J, with 15 bases between. This CDR3 spans 15 amino acids. Germline lookup yields CDR1 SGHDT and CDR2 YYEEEE. The DNA of the CDR3 is TGTGCCAGCAGCTTCCAGACTGCCTCCGCCACTGAAGCTTTCTTT. Protein: CASSFQTASATEAFF. Full variable domain (rest looked up from reference TRBV5-6 and TRBJ1-1): DAGVTQSPTHLIKTRGQQVTLRCSPKSGHDTVSWYQQALGQGPQFIFQYYEEEERQRGNFPDRFSGHQFPNYSSELNVNALLLGDSALYLCASSFQTASATEAFFGQGTRLTVV.

In DNA, the CDR3 is TGTGCCAGCTCAGTTAGGGGACAGGGTCCCCTCTCCTATAATTCACCCCTCCACTTT. Protein: CASSVRGQGPLSYNSPLHF. The rearrangement joins TRBV6-7 to TRBJ1-6; TRBD1 aligns across 9 bases. TRBV6-7 is an ORF, and what it does is uncertain. This CDR3 spans 19 amino acids. The junction had 14 bases not matched to a gene; V was cut back by 8 bases and J by 0 bases.

This chain connects TRBV10-3 to TRBJ1-1; TRBD1 matches at 9 bases. This CDR3 has 15 residues. The ends lost 6 bases at V and 3 bases at J; junction bases unmatched: 8. Per the germline V gene, CDR1 is ENHRY and CDR2 is SYGVKD. The CDR3 loop is CAISRTGAGDTEAFF. The CDR3, as DNA: TGTGCCATCAGCCGGACAGGGGCTGGGGACACTGAAGCTTTCTTT.

The chain recombines TRBV9 with TRBJ2-1; D is perhaps TRBD1 (6 bases). Germline CDR1 SGDLS, CDR2 YYNGEE. V gave up 3 bases and J gave up 4 bases, with 14 bases separating them. The CDR3 extends over 15 amino acids. In DNA form, the CDR3 reads TGTGCCAGCAGCGAGGGGGACACCACTTACAATGAGCAGTTCTTC. It codes for CASSEGDTTYNEQFF.

The chain joins TRBV13 to TRBJ2-1, with 9 bases lining up with TRBD2. Trimming at V came to 5 bases and at J to 7 bases, leaving 15 bases not matched to a gene. The CDR3 is 17 residues long. The germline CDR1 and CDR2 sequences are PRHDT and FYEKMQ (reference sequence). The CDR3 sequence: CASSPGVSGLAINEQFF. The CDR3 DNA reads as TGTGCCAGCAGCCCTGGGGTTTCGGGACTAGCTATTAATGAGCAGTTCTTC. Combining the CDR3 with reference TRBV13 and TRBJ2-1 gives the whole variable domain AAGVIQSPRHLIKEKRETATLKCYPIPRHDTVYWYQQGPGQDPQFLISFYEKMQSDKGSIPDRFSAQQFSDYHSELNMSSLELGDSALYFCASSPGVSGLAINEQFFGPGTRLTVL.

Notes on this clone: At one boundary the junction diverges from the germline segment, which might be a read error. The V call is TRBV4-3, the J call TRBJ1-3; D gene uncertain. The CDR3 length is 17 residues. Germline CDR1 LGHNA, CDR2 YSLEER. The CDR3 loop is CASSQGEGYSNGDTIYF. In DNA form, the CDR3 reads TGCGCCAGCAGCCAAGGGGAGGGTTATTCGAATGGAGACACCATATATTTT.

This clone was counted once. The genes are TRBV6-5 and TRBJ1-2, with 8 bases fitting TRBD1. J lost 4 bases, V lost 2 bases, and 3 bases had no gene match. This CDR3 region has 14 residues. Germline V gene lookup returns CDR1 MNHEY and CDR2 SVGAGI. In nucleotides, the CDR3 is TGTGCCAGCAGTTACGGTGGGACAGGCTATGGCTACACCTTC. Translating gives CASSYGGTGYGYTF.

V and J are TRBV7-9 and TRBJ1-2, with TRBD1 as a possible D gene (6 bases). Germline-derived CDR1 and CDR2 are SEHNR and FQNEAQ (reference sequence). CDR3 size: 16 residues. V gave up 8 bases and J gave up 3 bases, with 22 bases separating them. The CDR3 spells CASHGGAMGRYYGYTF. Written as DNA, the CDR3 is TGTGCCAGCCACGGGGGGGCCATGGGGAGGTACTATGGCTACACCTTC.

The rearrangement links TRBV5-6 to TRBJ1-4; D uncertain. The length of the CDR3 is 14 residues. Germline V gene lookup returns CDR1 SGHDT and CDR2 YYEEEE. Trimming cost V 1 base and J 3 bases, with 7 bases left between them. In DNA form, the CDR3 reads TGTGCCAGCAGCTTGCCAGGTTCTAATGAAAAACTGTTTTTT. The encoded protein is CASSLPGSNEKLFF.

The V call is TRBV9, the J call TRBJ1-2; no firm D call. This CDR3 region has 16 residues. V was pared by 0 bases and J by 4 bases, with 16 bases between. The germline CDR1 and CDR2 sequences are SGDLS and YYNGEE. CDR3 in amino acids: CASSVEPELFLYGYTF. CDR3 nucleotides: TGTGCCAGCAGCGTAGAGCCCGAGTTGTTCCTCTATGGCTACACCTTC.

The genes are TRBV21-1 and TRBJ2-7; TRBD1, the D gene given by the table, was not confirmed from the DNA. TRBV21-1 is labeled a pseudogene. The CDR3 loop spans 15 amino acids. CDR3 region: CASSKVHRDSYEQYF. CDR3 sequence (DNA): TGTGCCAGCAGCAAAGTGCACAGGGACTCCTACGAGCAGTACTTC.

The chain joins TRBV27 to TRBJ2-2; 8 nucleotides line up with TRBD1. The CDR3 extends over 14 amino acids. Germline V gene data show CDR1 as MNHEY and CDR2 as SMNVEV (reference sequence). Trimming removed 8 bases from V and 4 bases from J; junction bases left unmatched: 6. CDR3 nucleotides: TGTGCCAGCGCGCAGGGGGCGATCACCGGGGAGCTGTTTTTT. This codes for CASAQGAITGELFF.

The CDR3 region has the DNA TGTGCCTGGATTCGACAGGGGTTGGACTATGGCTACACCTTC. It is translated as CAWIRQGLDYGYTF. V usage is TRBV30 and J usage is TRBJ1-2; 8 bases fit TRBD1. Germline assignment: CDR1 GTSNPN and CDR2 SVGIG (reference sequence). The V segment lost 4 bases and the J segment 3 bases; nucleotides outside the gene matches: 7. The CDR3 runs to 14 residues.

The CDR3 sequence: CASSPVVRDLGYTF. The CDR3 coding sequence is TGTGCCAGCTCACCGGTCGTCAGGGATTTAGGCTACACCTTC. J is TRBJ1-2 and V is TRBV18; possibly TRBD1 for D (5 bases). Trimming took 3 bases from V and 8 from J, leaving 16 bases between them. This CDR3 has 14 amino acids. CDR1 is KGHSH and CDR2 is LQKENI in the germline V gene.

In this sample, this clone turned up once. The chain combines TRBV12-3 or TRBV12-4 with TRBJ2-5, with TRBD1 matching over 8 bases. Germline trimming cut 5 bases from V and 2 bases from J; bases unmatched to any gene: 1. This CDR3 region has 13 residues. The CDR3 here is CASSRTGQETQYF. CDR3 coding DNA: TGTGCCAGCAGTCGGACAGGGCAAGAGACCCAGTACTTC.

The V and J genes are TRBV2 and TRBJ1-4; D not certain. The germline V and J ends were trimmed by 7 bases and 6 bases, with 18 bases remaining between them. The V gene's germline CDR1 is SNHLY and CDR2 FYNNEI. There are 15 residues in the CDR3. The CDR3 sequence: CASNVRGGGDEKLFF. CDR3 sequence (DNA): TGTGCCAGCAATGTCCGAGGTGGCGGGGATGAAAAACTGTTTTTT.

The chain is built from TRBV5-6 and TRBJ1-1; TRBD1 matches 7 bases. There are 17 residues in the CDR3. The trim removed 0 bases at V and 0 bases at J, leaving 8 bases unmatched. Per germline, CDR1 SGHDT and CDR2 YYEEEE. The CDR3 sequence: CASSLDRADRLNTEAFF. CDR3 bases: TGTGCCAGCAGCTTGGATCGCGCGGACAGGTTGAACACTGAAGCTTTCTTT.

V is TRBV20-1 and J is TRBJ1-2; TRBD1 might be the D (6 bases). The CDR3 is 11 amino acids. V was trimmed by 6 bases and J by 7 bases, leaving 12 bases between them. Germline V gene sequence: CDR1 DFQATT, CDR2 SNEGSKA (reference sequence). The CDR3 protein is CSAFTGFGYTF. In nucleotides, the CDR3 is TGCAGTGCGTTCACAGGGTTTGGCTACACCTTC.

The chain joins TRBV5-1 to TRBJ2-7; 10 nucleotides align to TRBD1. V lost 0 bases to trimming and J lost 3 bases; unmatched junction nucleotides: 6. CDR1 is SGHRS and CDR2 is YFSETQ in the germline V gene. The CDR3 extends over 16 amino acids. The DNA for the CDR3 is TGCGCCAGCAGCTTGGGGGGACAGGGGATCCGCTACGAGCAGTACTTC. Translating gives CASSLGGQGIRYEQYF. The entire variable domain, with the rest obtained from reference TRBV5-1 and TRBJ2-7, is as follows: KAGVTQTPRYLIKTRGQQVTLSCSPISGHRSVSWYQQTPGQGLQFLFEYFSETQRNKGNFPGRFSGRQFSNSRSEMNVSTLELGDSALYLCASSLGGQGIRYEQYFGPGTRLTVT.

Here the CDR3 DNA reads TGTGCCAGCAGAACCCGGGGGGCCTACGAGCAGTACTTC. Protein: CASRTRGAYEQYF. The chain has TRBV27 and TRBJ2-7; TRBD2 aligns across 7 bases. Per germline, CDR1 MNHEY and CDR2 SMNVEV (reference sequence). The ends lost 6 bases at V and 2 bases at J; junction bases unmatched: 4. CDR3 length: 13 amino acids.

The chain links TRBV11-2 to TRBJ1-1; D is uncertain. Trimming pared 1 base from V and 6 bases from J, leaving 12 bases between. This CDR3 has 14 residues. From germline, CDR1 is SGHAT and CDR2 FQNNGV. The CDR3 region is CASSLGSTPSEAFF. CDR3 nucleotide sequence: TGTGCCAGCAGCTTAGGATCGACACCCTCTGAAGCTTTCTTT.

The chain is built from TRBV19 and TRBJ2-1; 7 positions agree with TRBD1. Germline assignment: CDR1 LNHDA and CDR2 SQIVND (reference sequence). The ends lost 5 bases at V and 3 bases at J; junction bases unmatched: 7. The CDR3 loop spans 15 amino acids. For the CDR3, the DNA is TGTGCCAGTAGTGGGTGGTCAGGGGGCTACAATGAGCAGTTCTTC. Translated, it gives CASSGWSGGYNEQFF.

The chain uses TRBV30 and TRBJ1-1; D unresolved. Germline V lookup: CDR1 GTSNPN, CDR2 SVGIG (reference sequence). The CDR3 spans 13 residues. Trimming pared 3 bases from V and 3 bases from J, leaving 11 bases between. The CDR3 sequence: CAWSGSLHTEAFF. The CDR3 DNA is TGTGCCTGGAGCGGGTCTTTGCACACTGAAGCTTTCTTT.

The chain employs TRBV7-9 and TRBJ1-2; the match to TRBD1 covers 7 bases. The CDR3 runs to 14 residues. Germline V lookup: CDR1 SEHNR, CDR2 FQNEAQ (reference sequence). Unmatched junction bases numbered 10, after V lost 5 bases and J lost 7 bases. The CDR3 nucleotides are TGTGCCAGCAGCCAGCCGAGACAGGGCCCTGGCTACACCTTC. It specifies CASSQPRQGPGYTF.

The CDR3 here is CASISFGGKSGNTIYF. DNA for the CDR3: TGTGCCAGTATATCGTTCGGGGGAAAATCTGGAAACACCATATATTTT. The rearrangement links TRBV19 to TRBJ1-3; weak D call: TRBD1 (5 bases). Germline loops: CDR1 LNHDA, CDR2 SQIVND (reference sequence). The CDR3 totals 16 residues. Trimming pared 7 bases from V and 1 base from J, leaving 17 bases between. The complete variable domain, with remaining parts taken from reference TRBV19 and TRBJ1-3, reads DGGITQSPKYLFRKEGQNVTLSCEQNLNHDAMYWYRQDPGQGLRLIYYSQIVNDFQKGDIAEGYSVSREKKESFPLTVTSAQKNPTAFYLCASISFGGKSGNTIYFGEGSWLTVV.

The genes are TRBV9 and TRBJ2-3, with 7 bases fitting TRBD1. In germline, CDR1 is SGDLS, CDR2 YYNGEE. The CDR3 runs 14 residues. Trimming took 4 bases from V and 5 from J; bases not matched to a gene: 7. The CDR3 here is CASSLDRALDTQYF. The CDR3 DNA reads as TGTGCCAGCAGCCTTGACAGGGCTTTAGATACGCAGTATTTT.

This clone has only a few counts. This chain joins TRBV19 and TRBJ1-5; D not resolved. The length of the CDR3 is 10 residues. Germline V gene data show CDR1 as LNHDA and CDR2 as SQIVND (reference sequence). V was cut by 7 bases and J by 9 bases, with 7 bases left in between. As DNA, the CDR3 is TGTGCCAGTACCCCAATGCCCCAGCATTTT. Protein sequence: CASTPMPQHF.